This T cell receptor (beta chain) was obtained from a study of neurological immune-mediated disorders. This clonotype was seen ten or more times. Documented time point: longitudinal time-point 3. V gave up 5 bases and J gave up 5 bases; unmatched junction bases: 9. Germline lookup yields CDR1 SGHDT and CDR2 YYEEEE. The CDR3 totals 16 residues. From the 5' RACE reads, TCRdb called clonotypes with MiXCR, one entry per CDR3 protein. The data show roughly 100,000 distinct CDR3 sequences, 11% seen once. The rearrangement links TRBV5-6 to TRBJ2-3, with 12 nucleotides matching TRBD2. The TCR was taken from a female donor with HTLV-1-associated myelopathy (HAM/TSP). The sequenced sample was PBMCs. The CDR3 DNA reads as TGTGCCAGCAGGTTGACTAGCGGGGGTCGAGGAGATACGCAGTATTTT. Translating it yields CASRLTSGGRGDTQYF.